These 6 T cell receptor beta chains originate from one sample sequenced in a study of cytomegalovirus exposure and HLA in healthy donors (dated by TCRdb to about 2017). Libraries were prepared through the immunoSEQ multiplex PCR assay. For the multiplex PCR, a mixture combining 60 forward primers for TCR Vbeta segments and 13 reverse primers for TCR Jbeta segments was used. TCRdb re-hosts the immuneACCESS table, in-frame sequences only. Its copies lack some clones; in the studies checked, an unresolved V gene accounts for under half of them, and the cause for the rest is not known. The sample contains approximately 140,000 clones, over 70% of them found a single time. Jointly, the top ten make up roughly 3% of the sample. The sequenced sample consisted of PBMCs. The receptors shown here come from a woman aged 55-69 years in good health and CMV-seropositive.

The chain uses TRBV9 and TRBJ2-3; TRBD2 aligns across 9 bases. Germline loops: CDR1 SGDLS, CDR2 YYNGEE. This CDR3 comprises 15 residues. Trimming took 5 bases from V and 4 from J; bases not matched to a gene: 8. CDR3 residues: CASSYSGGPSDTQYF. The CDR3 nucleotides are TGTGCCAGCAGTTATAGCGGGGGTCCCTCAGATACGCAGTATTTT. The full variable domain, its missing parts supplied by reference TRBV9 and TRBJ2-3, is DSGVTQTPKHLITATGQRVTLRCSPRSGDLSVYWYQQSLDQGLQFLIQYYNGEERAKGNILERFSAQQFPDLHSELNLSSLELGDSALYFCASSYSGGPSDTQYFGPGTRLTVL.

Here the CDR3 DNA reads TGTGCCAGCAGCGTGGGGACTAGCGGGGGGGTAACTTATAGATCCACAGATACGCAGTATTTT. Translation: CASSVGTSGGVTYRSTDTQYF. The rearrangement links TRBV9 to TRBJ2-3; 16 nucleotides align to TRBD2. V lost 2 bases, J lost 2 bases, and 14 bases stayed unmatched. Per the germline V gene, CDR1 is SGDLS and CDR2 is YYNGEE. CDR3 size: 21 residues. Variable domain in full (rest from reference TRBV9 and TRBJ2-3): DSGVTQTPKHLITATGQRVTLRCSPRSGDLSVYWYQQSLDQGLQFLIQYYNGEERAKGNILERFSAQQFPDLHSELNLSSLELGDSALYFCASSVGTSGGVTYRSTDTQYFGPGTRLTVL.

The rearrangement links TRBV19 to TRBJ1-5; 10 bases are a match to TRBD1. CDR3 length equals 15 residues. Trimming cost V 5 bases and J 6 bases; bases outside gene matches: 7. The V gene's germline CDR1 is LNHDA and CDR2 SQIVND (reference sequence). The CDR3 DNA follows: TGTGCCAGTAGTGTCCTCGGGACAGGGGTTCAGCCCCAGCATTTT. This sequence encodes CASSVLGTGVQPQHF.

The chain combines TRBV6-1 with TRBJ1-1; possibly TRBD1 for D (6 bases). The CDR3 has 14 residues. CDR1 is MNHNS and CDR2 is SASEGT in the germline V gene. The V end was cut by 6 bases, the J end by 5 bases, with 16 bases between. CDR3 bases: TGTGCCAGCAGACTCGGGACAATTGGAACTGAAGCTTTCTTT. This codes for CASRLGTIGTEAFF.

V and J are TRBV9 and TRBJ1-2, with 7 bases aligning to TRBD1. CDR1 SGDLS and CDR2 YYNGEE come from the germline V gene. With 4 bases clipped from V and 0 bases from J, the junction kept 3 bases outside the gene matches. The CDR3 totals 14 residues. CDR3 coding DNA: TGTGCCAGCAGCCCGGGACAGACTAACTATGGCTACACCTTC. Its protein is CASSPGQTNYGYTF.

The V call is TRBV5-4, the J call TRBJ2-7, with no clear D. The CDR3 totals 13 residues. Germline V gene lookup returns CDR1 SGHNT and CDR2 YYREEE (reference sequence). The germline V and J ends were trimmed by 7 bases and 4 bases, with 15 bases remaining between them. The CDR3 bases are TGTGCCAGCGGTGTATGGCAGACTTACGAGCAGTACTTC. This encodes CASGVWQTYEQYF.